This TCR beta chain is drawn from a study of T cell responses to AZD1222 COVID-19 vaccine. Study-wide results and caveats: Spike regions recognized by vaccine-associated CD4 TCRs spanned the protein, led by 160-218 and 743-854. The study reported that nearly half of spike-specific TCRs target unmutated variant regions. Baseline serostatus was positive in only a handful of AZD1222 recipients. Among the donors, most were white British and more were female, and clonal diversity was possibly underestimated.

Data came from immunoSEQ multiplex PCR; TCRdb stores just in-frame clones and leaves some out. The table lists fewer than 200,000 clones, roughly 92% of them singletons. A remark on this clone: Its specificity is unknown.

The CDR3 spans 13 residues. The germline V and J ends were trimmed by 6 bases and 3 bases, with 9 bases remaining between them. This TCR was sampled from an adult in good health. This chain connects TRBV23-1 to TRBJ1-5; TRBD1 is a possible D gene (5 bases). TRBV23-1 is identified as an open reading frame with a role that is uncertain. The material sequenced was peripheral blood, taken on day 0 of AZD1222 vaccination. CDR3 protein: CASRQGFNQPQHF. Written as DNA, the CDR3 is TGCGCCAGCAGGCAGGGCTTCAATCAGCCCCAGCATTTT.